A selection of T cell receptor beta chains follows, all from one sample in a study of T cell changes during pregnancy in multiple sclerosis. Here immunoSEQ multiplex PCR was the method, and the copy in TCRdb shows in-frame clones only, minus some. The sample lists 56,000 or so clones, about nine tenths occurring once. This sample comprised peripheral blood, obtained after pregnancy. These TCRs come from a female donor with multiple sclerosis, enrolled in a pregnancy study. CDR3s include the opening cysteine and the closing phenylalanine or tryptophan. D genes are given only for firm matches. A row's size may be missing; if present it is once, few, many or a size class.

D,J,V,size,CDR3,DNA
TRBD2,TRBJ2-1,TRBV4-1,NA,CASSLRLAGANEQFF,TGCGCCAGCAGCCTCCGACTAGCGGGGGCCAATGAGCAGTTCTTC
NA,TRBJ2-1,TRBV2,NA,CASRGSGSYNEQFF,TGTGCCAGCAGGGGGAGCGGGTCCTACAATGAGCAGTTCTTC
NA,TRBJ2-7,TRBV28,NA,CASSSPRQGSYEQYF,TGTGCCAGCAGTTCACCCCGGCAGGGCTCCTACGAGCAGTACTTC
TRBD2,TRBJ2-1,TRBV18,NA,CASSPTGGSEQFF,TGTGCCAGCTCCCCTACGGGAGGGAGTGAGCAGTTCTTC
NA,TRBJ1-1,TRBV5-4,once,CASSPQPRGRANTEAFF,TGTGCCAGCAGCCCCCAGCCGAGGGGGAGGGCCAACACTGAAGCTTTCTTT
NA,TRBJ1-4,TRBV18,NA,CASSPPGGANEKLFF,TGTGCCAGCTCACCACCGGGAGGAGCTAATGAAAAACTGTTTTTT
NA,TRBJ2-2,TRBV6-1,NA,CASSESIAGWVNKVGELFF,TGTGCCAGCAGTGAAAGTATCGCAGGGTGGGTGAATAAGGTCGGGGAGCTGTTTTTT
NA,TRBJ2-1,TRBV7-2,NA,CASSFLTGVYPYNEQFF,TGTGCCAGCAGCTTCCTTACCGGGGTTTACCCCTACAATGAGCAGTTCTTC
NA,TRBJ2-3,TRBV18,NA,CASSPGPDTQYF,TGTGCCAGCTCACCAGGGCCAGATACGCAGTATTTT
TRBD1,TRBJ1-1,TRBV18,NA,CASSPLPPGQGARTEAFF,TGTGCCAGCTCGCCACTCCCCCCGGGACAGGGGGCGAGGACTGAAGCTTTCTTT
TRBD2,TRBJ2-1,TRBV7-9,NA,CASSYRGGGADEQFF,TGTGCCAGCAGCTACCGGGGCGGGGGGGCCGATGAGCAGTTCTTC
NA,TRBJ1-6,TRBV5-1,NA,CASSFGTNSPLHF,TGCGCCAGCAGCTTCGGTACTAATTCACCCCTCCACTTT
TRBD1,TRBJ1-2,TRBV4-1,NA,CASSPDRAYGYTF,TGCGCCAGCAGTCCCGACAGGGCCTATGGCTACACCTTC
NA,TRBJ1-1,TRBV30,NA,CAWSEVGVEAFF,TGTGCCTGGAGTGAGGTTGGAGTTGAAGCTTTCTTT
NA,TRBJ1-5,TRBV4-2,NA,CASSQLSGDQPQHF,TGTGCCAGCAGCCAACTCTCGGGGGATCAGCCCCAGCATTTT
NA,TRBJ2-7,TRBV5-1,NA,CASSLGNRALYEQYF,TGCGCCAGCAGCTTGGGGAACAGGGCCCTCTACGAGCAGTACTTC
NA,TRBJ1-1,TRBV10-3,NA,CAIREGLPGTEAFF,TGTGCCATCAGAGAGGGGCTCCCCGGCACTGAAGCTTTCTTT
NA,TRBJ2-2,TRBV4-1,NA,CASSQARSRVVSTGELFF,TGCGCCAGCAGCCAAGCTAGGTCCAGGGTCGTTAGCACCGGGGAGCTGTTTTTT
NA,TRBJ2-1,TRBV4-2,NA,CASSQDPGSYNEQFF,TGTGCCAGCAGCCAAGATCCGGGCTCCTACAATGAGCAGTTCTTC
NA,TRBJ2-5,TRBV5-1,NA,CASSKAGAQETQYF,TGCGCCAGCAGTAAGGCGGGGGCCCAAGAGACCCAGTACTTC
NA,TRBJ1-3,TRBV27,NA,CASSLDRRIAGNTIYF,TGTGCCAGCAGTTTAGATAGGAGAATAGCTGGAAACACCATATATTTT
TRBD2,TRBJ2-1,TRBV27,NA,CASWSSGGHEQFF,TGTGCCAGCTGGAGTAGCGGGGGGCATGAGCAGTTCTTC
TRBD1,TRBJ1-6,TRBV18,once,CASSPPQGASSPLHF,TGTGCCAGCTCACCACCACAGGGGGCAAGTTCACCCCTCCACTTT
TRBD1,TRBJ1-5,TRBV5-1,NA,CASSLQGAGNQPQHF,TGCGCCAGCAGCTTACAGGGGGCTGGCAATCAGCCCCAGCATTTT
TRBD2,TRBJ2-2,TRBV6-1,NA,CASSAAGGLTGELFF,TGTGCCAGCAGTGCGGCGGGGGGCCTCACCGGGGAGCTGTTTTTT